This entry lists 14 T cell receptor beta chains sequenced from one sample in a study of blood T cells in healthy people across ages. The use of a sample-barcoded 5' primer and a J-beta primer mix characterized a second PCR of about 7 to 12 cycles. In TCRdb, the 5' RACE reads were re-called with MiXCR into one record per CDR3 protein. The sample has 850,000 or so distinct CDR3 sequences, around 28% seen once. The specimen was blood. The origin of the receptors is a woman of 80 years or more in good health.

This clonotype was seen a handful of times. V gene TRBV30 combines with J gene TRBJ1-4; 9 positions match TRBD1. Germline V gene sequence: CDR1 GTSNPN, CDR2 SVGIG (reference sequence). The CDR3 contains 13 residues. With V trimmed by 4 bases and J by 6 bases, 3 bases remained unmatched. CDR3 sequence reads: CAWNWDRDEKLFF. The CDR3 DNA sequence: TGTGCCTGGAACTGGGACAGGGATGAAAAACTGTTTTTT.

The rearrangement joins TRBV3-1 to TRBJ2-6, with D tentatively TRBD1 (5 bases). The germline V gene encodes CDR1 LGHDT and CDR2 YNNKEL (reference sequence). V dropped 4 bases and J dropped 2 bases, with 15 bases sitting between them. The CDR3 covers 17 residues. CDR3 in amino acids: CASSPRREGPGANVLTF. CDR3 DNA: TGTGCCAGCAGCCCACGCAGGGAAGGTCCTGGGGCCAACGTCCTGACTTTC.

This clonotype was seen a handful of times. This may be a read error, as it is one base from a much larger clone. V is TRBV6-1 and J is TRBJ2-1, with 9 positions matching TRBD2. Germline trimming cut 7 bases from V and 8 bases from J; bases unmatched to any gene: 12. Per germline, CDR1 MNHNS and CDR2 SASEGT. The CDR3 has 15 amino acids. The CDR3 loop reads CASNESGGPGDEQFF. The CDR3 DNA reads TGTGCCAGCAATGAGAGCGGGGGGCCTGGGGATGAGCAGTTCTTC.

This clonotype was observed at least ten times. The chain has TRBV7-2 and TRBJ2-5, with 9 bases lining up with TRBD1. Germline V gene sequence: CDR1 SGHTA, CDR2 FQGNSA. After removal of 1 base from V and 9 bases from J, the junction contained 6 bases not matched to a gene. The CDR3 has 14 amino acids. The CDR3 loop reads CASSLDTGTGPQYF. The CDR3 DNA sequence: TGTGCCAGCAGCTTAGACACAGGGACAGGGCCCCAGTACTTC.

On this clonotype itself: The junction differs from germline at one of its ends, possibly a read error. This chain connects TRBV5-1 to TRBJ1-1; D uncertain. The CDR3 is 13 residues long. The germline gives CDR1 SGHRS, CDR2 YFSETQ. CDR3 loop: CAGSLDLNTEAFF. CDR3 bases: TGCGCCGGCAGCTTGGACCTCAACACTGAAGCTTTCTTT.

The CDR3 here is CSAGRVLNTEAFF. CDR3 DNA sequence: TGCAGTGCTGGCAGGGTTCTTAACACTGAAGCTTTCTTT. The genes are TRBV20-1 and TRBJ1-1; TRBD1 is a possible D gene (5 bases). CDR1 and CDR2 from the germline V gene are DFQATT and SNEGSKA (reference sequence). The CDR3 runs to 13 residues. The V end was cut by 5 bases, the J end by 2 bases, with 12 bases between.

The sample holds many counts of this clonotype. The chain combines TRBV12-3 or TRBV12-4 with TRBJ1-4, with D unclear. This CDR3 spans 17 amino acids. Between the trimmed V and J ends, which lost 3 bases and 0 bases, there was a span of 14 bases. CDR3 amino acids: CASSLRLALATNEKLFF. CDR3 sequence (DNA): TGTGCCAGCAGTTTGAGGCTAGCCCTTGCAACTAATGAAAAACTGTTTTTT.

The V gene is TRBV30, the J gene TRBJ2-1; D not certain. The CDR3 consists of 14 residues. The V end lost 3 bases, the J end lost 8 bases, and 17 bases lay between the germline ends. Germline V gene data show CDR1 as GTSNPN and CDR2 as SVGIG (reference sequence). The CDR3 spells CAWSPGGRMDEQFF. The CDR3 bases are TGTGCCTGGAGCCCAGGCGGTAGAATGGATGAGCAGTTCTTC.

This clonotype was detected a few times. A much larger clone sits a single nucleotide away, making a read error possible. The V and J genes are TRBV12-3 or TRBV12-4 and TRBJ2-1; tentatively, D is TRBD2 (6 bases). The CDR3 consists of 12 residues. V was clipped by 6 bases and J by 6 bases, with 9 bases between them. CDR3 residues: CASRSGSNEQFF. The CDR3 bases are TGTGCCAGCAGGTCCGGGAGCAATGAGCAGTTCTTC.

This clonotype has just a few counts. CDR3 loop: CASSYLEKLFF. CDR3 nucleotides: TGTGCCAGCAGCTACCTCGAAAAACTGTTTTTT. The chain employs TRBV12-3 or TRBV12-4 and TRBJ1-4; no reliable D call. The CDR3 has 11 residues. The V end was cut by 6 bases, the J end by 8 bases, with 7 bases between.

This clonotype was seen ten or more times. As DNA, the CDR3 is TGTGCCAGCAGCCAAACGGGGCCAGCTGAGATTCAGTACTTC. Its translation is CASSQTGPAEIQYF. The chain couples TRBV7-2 to TRBJ2-4; D could derive from TRBD1 or TRBD2 (5 bases each). Germline loops: CDR1 SGHTA, CDR2 FQGNSA. The CDR3 is made up of 14 amino acids. The ends were cut back, 5 bases at V and 10 bases at J, with 18 bases in the middle. Looking up the rest from reference TRBV7-2 and TRBJ2-4 gives the full variable domain: GAGVSQSPSNKVTEKGKDVELRCDPISGHTALYWYRQSLGQGLEFLIYFQGNSAPDKSGLPSDRFSAERTGGSVSTLTIQRTQQEDSAVYLCASSQTGPAEIQYFGAGTRLSVL.

This clonotype was observed at least ten times. The chain carries TRBV5-1 and TRBJ2-5, with D perhaps given as TRBD1 or TRBD2 (5 bases each). CDR3 size: 13 residues. V lost 2 bases, J lost 2 bases, and 7 bases lay in between. Germline V gene data show CDR1 as SGHRS and CDR2 as YFSETQ. CDR3 in amino acids: CASSFWGQETQYF. The CDR3 nucleotides are TGCGCCAGCAGCTTTTGGGGGCAAGAGACCCAGTACTTC.

This clonotype has more than one count but fewer than ten. CDR3 sequence reads: CATSDSTGGLSEQYF. Written as DNA, the CDR3 is TGTGCCACCAGTGATTCGACTGGCGGCCTCTCCGAGCAGTACTTC. The chain uses TRBV24-1 and TRBJ2-7; no firm D call. The V gene's germline CDR1 is KGHDR and CDR2 SFDVKD. Trimming cost V 2 bases and J 6 bases, with 16 bases left between them. The CDR3 runs to 15 residues.

The CDR3 region has the DNA TGTGCCAGCAGTTTACGGCACAGGGGGCTCAATCAGCCCCAGCATTTT. Its translation: CASSLRHRGLNQPQHF. This chain connects TRBV12-3 or TRBV12-4 to TRBJ1-5; 9 nucleotides align to TRBD1. The trim removed 2 bases at V and 3 bases at J, leaving 5 bases unmatched. The CDR3 extends over 16 amino acids.